This TCR beta chain was retrieved from a study of shared clonotypes between healthy human individuals. The table lists this clone with a few counts. Germline loops: CDR1 SGHVS, CDR2 FQNEAQ. The CDR3 has 15 residues. Trimming took off 4 bases at V and 7 bases at J, with 17 bases between the two ends. This table comes from immunoSEQ multiplex PCR, and its TCRdb copy is limited to in-frame clones, with some not included. The sample includes about 2.3 million clones, 80% to 95% of them seen just once. The sequence was collected from a man between 18 and 29 years old in good health. Some clones in this sample may be carry-over from other donors' samples. Sequenced: naive CD4+ T cells from PBMCs. Subset defined: CD45RA+ positively selected. The rearrangement links TRBV7-8 to TRBJ1-5; weak D call: TRBD1 (6 bases). The CDR3 region is CASSSGGGPGQPQHF. CDR3 in DNA: TGTGCCAGCAGCTCGGGCGGGGGGCCGGGGCAGCCCCAGCATTTT.